This T cell receptor (beta chain) is drawn from a study of Ad26.COV2.S vaccination and SARS-CoV-2 variants (dated by TCRdb to the early 2020s). Describing the broader study: Vaccine-arm donors came from COV1001, a multicentre, randomized, double-blind, placebo-controlled phase I-IIa trial of Ad26.COV2.S in healthy adults. Blinding of investigators to trial group allocation was maintained during experiments and outcome assessment. Trial participants were randomized into five groups of five: low-dose or high-dose Ad26.COV2.S given once or twice, or placebo on both occasions. The specificity and breadth of SARS-CoV-2-reactive T cell receptors after Ad26.COV2.S vaccination were assessed by TCRbeta repertoire sequencing. Ad26.COV2.S was administered intramuscularly at 5 x 10^10 or 1 x 10^11 viral particles, either as a single shot or as two shots given 56 days apart. A total of 32 samples were included in the TCR-sequenced set, comprising about 20 Ad26.COV2.S vaccine recipients, 5 placebo recipients and 8 SARS-CoV-2 convalescent individuals. On the study overall, not on this receptor specifically: Comparable non-spike TCR breadth was observed between vaccine and placebo recipients, consistent with only spike being contained in the vaccine. Higher spike-specific TCR breadth was observed in Ad26.COV2.S recipients than in placebo recipients (P = 0.0014). After vaccination, spike-specific CD8+ and CD4+ T cell responses were reported to show substantial breadth. The authors noted that the TCR breadth and depth analyses may have underestimated total T cell responses. The study was not powered to compare responses between vaccine doses or regimens.

TCRbeta CDR3 regions were sequenced with the immunoSEQ Assay. After extraction, genomic DNA underwent amplification by bias-controlled multiplex PCR, followed by high-throughput sequencing. The paper's data handling went like this. To quantify the absolute abundance of every unique TCRbeta CDR3 region, sequences were collapsed and filtered. T cell fraction was estimated by normalizing TCRbeta template counts to usable DNA, which was measured by amplifying reference genes present in all nucleated cells. Repertoire TCRs were annotated as SARS-CoV-2-specific when V gene, CDR3 amino acid sequence and J gene were exactly matched to a known reactive TCR set. The reference SARS-CoV-2 TCR set came from MIRA and was filtered for enrichment in COVID-19-positive ImmuneCODE repertoires, removing public or cross-reactive TCRs. Using the MIRA antigens, annotated TCRs were further analysed by specific ORF or by position within an ORF. Breadth was defined as annotated unique rearrangements over total unique productive rearrangements; depth was the summed frequency of those rearrangements. Two-sided Wilcoxon rank-sum tests were used to compare TCR breadth between groups. Imported from immuneACCESS, the table was reduced by TCRdb to in-frame sequences with V and J called. These copies leave out some clones; in studies compared against another copy, an unresolved V gene accounts for under half, and the cause of the remainder is not known. Clone size and V and J calls were adopted from that table, with D and trimming inferred from the DNA. Counted in this sample were under 600,000 clones; approximately 90% of them appeared once. Of the sample, over 1.5% falls within the top ten clones.

After removal of 1 base from V and 4 bases from J, the junction retains 3 bases not matched to a gene. The CDR3 numbers 16 residues from cysteine through phenylalanine. The kept DNA is CDR3 alone, 48 bases in frame from the first base. Reading the germline V gene gives CDR1 MGHRA and CDR2 YSYEKL. Remarks on this clone: No cognate antigen has been identified for it. Base qualities are not at hand, and no much larger clone is one base apart.

This sample's treatment or condition label indicates: some 19 received Ad26.COV2.S at low or high dose, single or two shots; 5 received placebo; per-sample allocation not given. Repertoires of vaccine and placebo recipients were sequenced from samples taken on day 63 after the first injection. In Cohort 1b, more than 20 adults aged 18-55 years were enrolled at a single site in Boston, USA, between 29 July and 7 August 2020. Ad26.COV2.S was a replication-incompetent adenovirus type 26 vector expressing a prefusion-stabilized SARS-CoV-2 spike protein from the original Wuhan strain. The sequence is built from TRBV4-1 and TRBJ2-1; 11 central nucleotides agree with TRBD2. The sequence derives from a person between 18 and 65 years old who received the Ad26.COV2.S COVID-19 vaccine or a placebo. The material sequenced was peripheral blood, taken in a trial of Ad26.COV2.S vaccine versus placebo. The DNA reads as follows: TGCGCCAGCAGCCAAGCGAGACTAGCGGGATACAATGAGCAGTTCTTC. Translated, it reads CASSQARLAGYNEQFF.